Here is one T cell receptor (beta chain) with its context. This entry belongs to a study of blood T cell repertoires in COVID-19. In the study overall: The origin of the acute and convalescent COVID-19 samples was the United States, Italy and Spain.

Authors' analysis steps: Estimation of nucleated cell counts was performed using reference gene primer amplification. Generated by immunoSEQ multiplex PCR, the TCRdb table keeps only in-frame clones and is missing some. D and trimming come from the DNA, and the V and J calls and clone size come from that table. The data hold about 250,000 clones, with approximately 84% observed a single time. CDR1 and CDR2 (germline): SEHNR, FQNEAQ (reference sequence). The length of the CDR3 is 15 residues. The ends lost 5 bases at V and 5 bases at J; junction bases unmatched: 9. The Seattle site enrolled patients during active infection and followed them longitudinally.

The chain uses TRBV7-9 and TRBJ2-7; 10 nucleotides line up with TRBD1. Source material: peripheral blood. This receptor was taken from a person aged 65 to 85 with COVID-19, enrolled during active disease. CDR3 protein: CASSPGTGDLHEQYF. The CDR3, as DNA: TGTGCCAGCAGCCCCGGGACAGGGGATCTCCACGAGCAGTACTTC.